The text below deals with one T cell receptor beta chain. The sample is drawn from a study of cytomegalovirus exposure and HLA in healthy donors. The CDR3 runs to 13 residues. V shed 7 bases, J shed 6 bases, and the junction held 5 bases outside the gene matches. The germline gives CDR1 SNHLY, CDR2 FYNNEI. Clones were read by immunoSEQ multiplex PCR, and TCRdb kept only the in-frame ones, dropping some. The repertoire holds 250,000 to 350,000 clones, with more than 75% as singletons. The receptor was derived from a woman aged 18-29 years in good health and CMV-seronegative. Material for sequencing was PBMCs. The V call is TRBV2, the J call TRBJ2-2; 7 bases map to TRBD2. Written as DNA, the CDR3 is TGTGCCAGCAATCCGGGGGGTCCCGGGGAGCTGTTTTTT. This translates into CASNPGGPGELFF.